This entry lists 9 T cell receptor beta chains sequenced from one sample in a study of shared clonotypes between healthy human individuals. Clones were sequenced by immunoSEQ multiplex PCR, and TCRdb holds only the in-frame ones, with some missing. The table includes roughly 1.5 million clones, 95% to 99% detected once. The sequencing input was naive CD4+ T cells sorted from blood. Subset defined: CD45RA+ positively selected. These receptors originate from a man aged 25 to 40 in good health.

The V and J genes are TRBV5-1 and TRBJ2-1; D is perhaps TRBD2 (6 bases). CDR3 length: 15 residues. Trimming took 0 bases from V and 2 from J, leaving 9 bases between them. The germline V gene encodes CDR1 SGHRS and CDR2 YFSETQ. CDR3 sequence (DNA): TGCGCCAGCAGCTTGGGATCTAGCGCCTACAATGAGCAGTTCTTC. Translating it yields CASSLGSSAYNEQFF. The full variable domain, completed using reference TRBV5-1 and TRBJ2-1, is KAGVTQTPRYLIKTRGQQVTLSCSPISGHRSVSWYQQTPGQGLQFLFEYFSETQRNKGNFPGRFSGRQFSNSRSEMNVSTLELGDSALYLCASSLGSSAYNEQFFGPGTRLTVL.

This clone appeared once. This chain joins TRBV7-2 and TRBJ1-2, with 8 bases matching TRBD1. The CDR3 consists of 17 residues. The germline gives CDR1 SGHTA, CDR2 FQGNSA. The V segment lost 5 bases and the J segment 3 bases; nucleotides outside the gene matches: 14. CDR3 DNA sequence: TGTGCCAGCAGCCTCACATGGCGGACAGGGTCTTACTATGGCTACACCTTC. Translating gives CASSLTWRTGSYYGYTF.

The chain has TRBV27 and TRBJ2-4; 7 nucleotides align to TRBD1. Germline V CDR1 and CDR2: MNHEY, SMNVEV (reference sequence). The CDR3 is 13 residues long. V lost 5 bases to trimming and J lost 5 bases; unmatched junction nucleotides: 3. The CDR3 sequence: CASSRGQENIQYF. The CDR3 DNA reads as TGTGCCAGCAGTAGAGGACAGGAAAACATTCAGTACTTC.

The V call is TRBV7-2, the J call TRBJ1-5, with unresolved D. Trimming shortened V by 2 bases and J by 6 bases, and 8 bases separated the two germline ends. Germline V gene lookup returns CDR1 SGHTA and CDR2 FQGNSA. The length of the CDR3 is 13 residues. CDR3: CASSLILGQPQHF. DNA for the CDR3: TGTGCCAGCAGCTTAATACTAGGTCAGCCCCAGCATTTT.

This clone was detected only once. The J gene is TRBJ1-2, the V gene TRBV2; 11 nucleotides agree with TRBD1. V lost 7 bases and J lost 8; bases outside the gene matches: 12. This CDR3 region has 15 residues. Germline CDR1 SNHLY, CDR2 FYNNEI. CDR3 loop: CASMRSDRGRGGYTF. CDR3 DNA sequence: TGTGCCAGCATGAGGTCGGACAGGGGGCGAGGAGGCTACACCTTC.

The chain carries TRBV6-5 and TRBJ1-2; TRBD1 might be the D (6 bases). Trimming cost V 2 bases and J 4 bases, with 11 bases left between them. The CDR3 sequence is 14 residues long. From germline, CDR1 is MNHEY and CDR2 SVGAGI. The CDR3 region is CASSYGGLAYGYTF. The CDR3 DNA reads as TGTGCCAGCAGTTACGGGGGGCTGGCCTATGGCTACACCTTC.

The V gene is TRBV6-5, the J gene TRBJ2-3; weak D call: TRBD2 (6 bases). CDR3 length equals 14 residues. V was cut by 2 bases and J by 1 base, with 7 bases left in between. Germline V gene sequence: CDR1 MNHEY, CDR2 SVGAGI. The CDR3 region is CASSYREGTDTQYF. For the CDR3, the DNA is TGTGCCAGCAGTTACAGGGAGGGCACAGATACGCAGTATTTT.

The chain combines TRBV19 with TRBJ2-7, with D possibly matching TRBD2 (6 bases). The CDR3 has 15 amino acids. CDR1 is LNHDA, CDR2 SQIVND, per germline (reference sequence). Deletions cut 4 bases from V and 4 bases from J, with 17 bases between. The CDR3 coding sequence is TGTGCCAGTAGTAGCCGGGACTTAGGTCGTTACGAGCAGTACTTC. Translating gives CASSSRDLGRYEQYF.

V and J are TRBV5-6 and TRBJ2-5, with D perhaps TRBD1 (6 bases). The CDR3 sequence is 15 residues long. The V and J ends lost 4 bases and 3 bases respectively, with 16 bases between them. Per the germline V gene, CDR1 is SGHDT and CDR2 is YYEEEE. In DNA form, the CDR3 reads TGTGCCAGCAGCACAATAGCAGGGGTTGAAGAGACCCAGTACTTC. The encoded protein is CASSTIAGVEETQYF.